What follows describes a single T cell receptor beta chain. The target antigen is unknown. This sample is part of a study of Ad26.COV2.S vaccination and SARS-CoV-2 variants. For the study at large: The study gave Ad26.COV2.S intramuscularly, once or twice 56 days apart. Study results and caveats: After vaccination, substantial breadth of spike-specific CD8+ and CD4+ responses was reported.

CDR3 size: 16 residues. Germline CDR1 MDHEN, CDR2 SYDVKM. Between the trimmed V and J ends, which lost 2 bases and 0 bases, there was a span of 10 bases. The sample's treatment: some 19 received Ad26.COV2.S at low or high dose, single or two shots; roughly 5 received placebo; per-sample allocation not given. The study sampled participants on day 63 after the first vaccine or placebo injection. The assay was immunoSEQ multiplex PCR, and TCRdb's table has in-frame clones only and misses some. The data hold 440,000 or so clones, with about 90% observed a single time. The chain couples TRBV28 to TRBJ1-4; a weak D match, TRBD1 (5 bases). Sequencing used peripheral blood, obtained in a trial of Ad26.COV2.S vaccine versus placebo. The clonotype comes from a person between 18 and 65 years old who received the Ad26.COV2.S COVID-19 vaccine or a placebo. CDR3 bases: TGTGCCAGCAGTTTAGATCGGGGGACAACTAATGAAAAACTGTTTTTT. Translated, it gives CASSLDRGTTNEKLFF.